This TCR beta chain was obtained from a study of cytomegalovirus exposure and HLA in healthy donors. PCR primers comprised 60 Vbeta and 13 Jbeta primers. Repertoires were generated with immunoSEQ multiplex PCR, while TCRdb's copy carries only in-frame clones and drops some. The sample carries 150,000 to 200,000 clones, about 69% recorded once. The CDR3 runs to 14 residues. Germline lookup yields CDR1 MNHEY and CDR2 SVGAGI. The V gene lost 2 bases and the J gene lost 3 bases, with 9 bases spanning the gap. As to this clone: The sample contains more than one DNA sequence encoding this CDR3.

This receptor was identified in a male donor in good health and CMV-seronegative. The genes are TRBV6-5 and TRBJ2-3; unclear D gene. Input material: PBMCs. In DNA form, the CDR3 reads TGTGCCAGCAGTTACATAGCTGGGACAGATACGCAGTATTTT. It yields the protein CASSYIAGTDTQYF.